A selection of T cell receptor beta chains follows, all from one sample in a study of Graves' ophthalmopathy and Graves' hyperthyroidism. TCRdb used MiXCR to reprocess the multiplex PCR reads, holding one entry per CDR3 protein. The table includes approximately 380,000 distinct CDR3 sequences, under 25% detected once. Sequenced input: peripheral blood. These receptors were obtained from a young woman with stable Graves' hyperthyroidism. Both conserved end residues are part of each CDR3. The D gene is left open where the match is weak. Rows give clone size only sometimes, using once, few, many, or a class for an expanded clone.

d_gene	v_gene	abundance	j_gene	CDR3nt	CDR3aa
TRBD1	TRBV6-4	many	TRBJ2-7	TGTGCCAGCAGCCGGGACAGGGATGACGAGCAGTACTTC	CASSRDRDDEQYF
TRBD2	TRBV25-1	many	TRBJ2-7	TGTGCCAGCAGTGAATTGACGACTAGCGGGTACGAGCAGTACTTC	CASSELTTSGYEQYF
TRBD2	TRBV20-1	many	TRBJ2-7	TGCAGTGCACAGGGGAGTGCTAGCGGGGGGACTTCCTACGAGCAGTACTTC	CSAQGSASGGTSYEQYF
NA	TRBV12-3/TRBV12-4	many	TRBJ1-5	TGTGCCAGCAGCCGGACGGACGATCAGCCCCAGCATTTT	CASSRTDDQPQHF
NA	TRBV6-1	many	TRBJ1-2	TGTGCCAGCAGTGAAGCGCAGGGAACCGGCTACACCTTC	CASSEAQGTGYTF
NA	TRBV12-3/TRBV12-4	many	TRBJ1-2	TGTGCCAGCAGTCCCCGCCCAGGACAGTCTGGCTACACCTTC	CASSPRPGQSGYTF
NA	TRBV12-3/TRBV12-4	many	TRBJ1-5	TGTGCCAGCAGTTTATCTAGGTGGGTTAATCAGCCCCAGCATTTT	CASSLSRWVNQPQHF
NA	TRBV19	many	TRBJ2-4	TGTGCCAGTAGTATCGTCCCGGGAGACATTCAGTACTTC	CASSIVPGDIQYF
NA	TRBV18	many	TRBJ2-2	TGTGCCAGCTCACCGGGCGGGACCAACACCGGGGAGCTGTTTTTT	CASSPGGTNTGELFF
NA	TRBV4-1	NA	TRBJ2-7	TGCGCCAGCAGCCAAGATCAATTGGCAGGGACTGGGTTCGAGCAGTACTTC	CASSQDQLAGTGFEQYF
TRBD1	TRBV6-2/TRBV6-3	many	TRBJ2-7	TGTGCCAGCAGTCGCCACTCGGGACAGGGCCGCGAGCAGTACTTC	CASSRHSGQGREQYF